One TCR beta chain is described in this entry. The method was immunoSEQ multiplex PCR; TCRdb's version includes in-frame clones alone and lacks a portion of them. The repertoire consists of 120,000 to 150,000 clones, with about 90% occurring once and the leading ten covering 4.5% to 6.5%. The record originates from a study of T cell responses to AZD1222 COVID-19 vaccine. Deletions cut 3 bases from V and 0 bases from J, with 14 bases between. The CDR3 extends over 17 amino acids. The germline V gene encodes CDR1 LNHDA and CDR2 SQIVND (reference sequence). This chain joins TRBV19 and TRBJ1-4, with D possibly being TRBD1 (5 bases). The sequence was obtained from an adult in good health. The specimen was peripheral blood, collected on day 0 of AZD1222 vaccination. The CDR3: CASSIPSTVPTNEKLFF. The CDR3 bases are TGTGCCAGTAGTATTCCCTCGACAGTTCCAACTAATGAAAAACTGTTTTTT.